What follows are 16 T cell receptor beta chains derived from one specimen sequenced in a study of T cell changes during pregnancy in multiple sclerosis. Data came from immunoSEQ multiplex PCR; TCRdb stores just in-frame clones and leaves some out. The sample lists 40,000 to 50,000 clones, 94% seen once, with around 0.31% in the top ten. The sample here was CD4+ T cells from peripheral blood mononuclear cells, taken in the third trimester of pregnancy. These receptors originate from a female donor with multiple sclerosis, enrolled in a pregnancy study.

This chain joins TRBV5-1 and TRBJ2-1; 13 nucleotides line up with TRBD2. This CDR3 has 16 amino acids. The germline V gene has CDR1 SGHRS and CDR2 YFSETQ. V lost 5 bases, J lost 2 bases, and 4 bases stayed unmatched. In nucleotides, the CDR3 is TGCGCCAGCAGACAGACTAGCGGGGGGCCCTACAATGAGCAGTTCTTC. Amino acids: CASRQTSGGPYNEQFF.

This clone was picked up one time. This sequence joins TRBV7-2 and TRBJ2-3; D unclear. V dropped 5 bases and J dropped 3 bases, with 6 bases sitting between them. Germline V gene sequence: CDR1 SGHTA, CDR2 FQGNSA. The CDR3 extends over 12 amino acids. The CDR3 DNA sequence: TGTGCCAGCAGCCCAGCGACAGATACGCAGTATTTT. The encoded protein is CASSPATDTQYF. The whole variable domain, filled in from reference TRBV7-2 and TRBJ2-3, reads GAGVSQSPSNKVTEKGKDVELRCDPISGHTALYWYRQSLGQGLEFLIYFQGNSAPDKSGLPSDRFSAERTGGSVSTLTIQRTQQEDSAVYLCASSPATDTQYFGPGTRLTVL.

The CDR3, as DNA: TGTGCCAGCAGTCCCCCCCCGGGACTAGCGGGAGGGCAGGGGGACAATGAGCAGTTCTTC. This encodes CASSPPPGLAGGQGDNEQFF. The chain links TRBV27 to TRBJ2-1, with 16 positions matching TRBD2. Germline V gives CDR1 MNHEY, CDR2 SMNVEV (reference sequence). The junction had 15 bases not matched to a gene; V was cut back by 5 bases and J by 5 bases. This CDR3 contains 20 residues.

This chain uses TRBV21-1 with TRBJ2-2; the table's TRBD2 call for D was not verified on the DNA. TRBV21-1 is assigned pseudogene status. This CDR3 region has 17 residues. CDR3 sequence (DNA): TGTGCCAGCAGCAGAAGCGATAGCCGACTGAACACCGGGGAGCTGTTTTTT. The encoded protein is CASSRSDSRLNTGELFF.

The V and J genes are TRBV6-1 and TRBJ1-1; perhaps TRBD1 as D (6 bases). The V and J ends lost 3 bases and 6 bases respectively, with 17 bases between them. CDR1 and CDR2 from the germline V gene are MNHNS and SASEGT. The length of the CDR3 is 15 residues. CDR3 bases: TGTGCCAGCAGTGACCCCGACAGGCTTGGCCCTGAAGCTTTCTTT. Translation gives CASSDPDRLGPEAFF.

This rearrangement joins TRBV6-6 to TRBJ1-4; the D gene is possibly TRBD1 (5 bases). The CDR3 covers 13 residues. The V gene lost 5 bases and the J gene lost 6 bases, with 10 bases spanning the gap. Germline V gene sequence: CDR1 MNHNY, CDR2 SVGAGI (reference sequence). In DNA, the CDR3 is TGTGCCAGCAGTCGGGGGTCGGATGAAAAACTGTTTTTT. It translates to CASSRGSDEKLFF.

This clone was observed once. The chain uses TRBV18 and TRBJ1-5; perhaps TRBD1 as D (5 bases). The length of the CDR3 is 16 residues. The germline V gene has CDR1 KGHSH and CDR2 LQKENI. Trimming pared 1 base from V and 4 bases from J, leaving 14 bases between. CDR3 sequence (DNA): TGTGCCAGCTCACCACTGAAGCGGGGGAATAATCAGCCCCAGCATTTT. It translates to CASSPLKRGNNQPQHF.

The CDR3: CASSHPGQHYEQYF. CDR3 in DNA: TGTGCCAGCAGCCATCCGGGACAGCATTACGAGCAGTACTTC. This sequence joins TRBV11-2 and TRBJ2-7, with TRBD1 matching over 7 bases. This CDR3 region has 14 residues. Germline CDR1 reads SGHAT; CDR2 reads FQNNGV. The ends lost 5 bases at V and 4 bases at J; junction bases unmatched: 8.

The chain uses TRBV27 and TRBJ1-2, with a weak D call TRBD1 (5 bases). Germline lookup yields CDR1 MNHEY and CDR2 SMNVEV (reference sequence). V was pared by 2 bases and J by 7 bases, with 17 bases between. This CDR3 comprises 15 residues. The DNA of the CDR3 is TGTGCCAGCAGTTTAGGGGGGAAGGAGAATGGTGGCTACACCTTC. Translation: CASSLGGKENGGYTF.

The chain couples TRBV6-5 to TRBJ2-1; TRBD1 agrees at 7 bases. This CDR3 region has 13 residues. Germline V gene data show CDR1 as MNHEY and CDR2 as SVGAGI. The V segment lost 6 bases and the J segment 12 bases; nucleotides outside the gene matches: 11. This CDR3 is CASSETIWTGQFF. CDR3 DNA sequence: TGTGCCAGCAGCGAAACGATTTGGACAGGGCAGTTCTTC.

This chain connects TRBV4-1 to TRBJ1-1; TRBD1 is a possible D gene (6 bases). V was trimmed by 1 base and J by 5 bases, leaving 11 bases between them. CDR1 MGHRA and CDR2 YSYEKL come from the germline V gene. The CDR3 is 14 amino acids. The CDR3 DNA sequence: TGCGCCAGCAGCCAAGCCGGGGGGCGGACTGAAGCTTTCTTT. This codes for CASSQAGGRTEAFF.

V and J are TRBV11-3 and TRBJ2-2; TRBD2 might be the D (6 bases). Germline V gene sequence: CDR1 SGHNT, CDR2 YENEEA. CDR3 length: 13 amino acids. Trimming left V 7 bases short and J 3 bases short, with 9 bases between. The DNA of the CDR3 is TGTGCCAGCACCACGGGAGACACCGGGGAGCTGTTTTTT. Translated, it gives CASTTGDTGELFF.

V gene TRBV19 combines with J gene TRBJ2-7; D gene unclear. The CDR3 runs to 15 residues. CDR1 is LNHDA and CDR2 is SQIVND in the germline V gene (reference sequence). Trimming shortened V by 1 base and J by 3 bases, and 13 bases separated the two germline ends. This CDR3 is CASSIGYTADYEQYF. CDR3 in DNA: TGTGCCAGTAGTATAGGCTACACCGCGGACTACGAGCAGTACTTC.

The chain uses TRBV5-1 and TRBJ2-7; 9 positions agree with TRBD1. V was clipped by 0 bases and J by 5 bases; unmatched bases: 9. The germline V gene has CDR1 SGHRS and CDR2 YFSETQ. The CDR3 has 16 residues. The CDR3, as DNA: TGCGCCAGCAGCTTGGGGGACAGGGACTTTTTGGACGAGCAGTACTTC. Its translation: CASSLGDRDFLDEQYF.

This clone has only a few counts. The rearrangement joins TRBV11-1 to TRBJ1-2; 8 positions agree with TRBD1. The germline CDR1 and CDR2 sequences are SGHAT and FQDESV (reference sequence). J was trimmed by 6 bases and V by 8 bases; bases with no gene match: 5. The length of the CDR3 is 12 residues. The CDR3 bases are TGTGCCAGCTATGGACAGGGAGATGGCTACACCTTC. Encoded protein: CASYGQGDGYTF.

This chain connects TRBV11-3 to TRBJ2-1; 9 nucleotides line up with TRBD2. The CDR3 runs 15 residues. Germline V gene lookup returns CDR1 SGHNT and CDR2 YENEEA. V was clipped by 5 bases and J by 9 bases; unmatched bases: 11. CDR3 amino acids: CASSPTRAGGVEQFF. CDR3 DNA: TGTGCCAGCAGCCCTACCAGGGCGGGGGGGGTTGAGCAGTTCTTC.